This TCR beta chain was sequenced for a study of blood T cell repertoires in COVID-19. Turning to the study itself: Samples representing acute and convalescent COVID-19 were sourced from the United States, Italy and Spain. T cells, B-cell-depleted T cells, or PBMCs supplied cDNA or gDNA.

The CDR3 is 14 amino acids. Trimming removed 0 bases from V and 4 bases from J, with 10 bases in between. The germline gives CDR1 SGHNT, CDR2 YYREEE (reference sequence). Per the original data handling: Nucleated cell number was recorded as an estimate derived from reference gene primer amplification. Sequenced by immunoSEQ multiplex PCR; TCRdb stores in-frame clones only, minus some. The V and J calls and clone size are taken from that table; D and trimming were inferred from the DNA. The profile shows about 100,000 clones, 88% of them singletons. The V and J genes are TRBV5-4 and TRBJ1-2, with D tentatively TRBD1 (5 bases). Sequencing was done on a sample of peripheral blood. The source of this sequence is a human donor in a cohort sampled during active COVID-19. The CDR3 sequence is CASSLVGGAYGYTF. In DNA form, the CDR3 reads TGTGCCAGCAGCTTGGTGGGAGGGGCCTATGGCTACACCTTC.